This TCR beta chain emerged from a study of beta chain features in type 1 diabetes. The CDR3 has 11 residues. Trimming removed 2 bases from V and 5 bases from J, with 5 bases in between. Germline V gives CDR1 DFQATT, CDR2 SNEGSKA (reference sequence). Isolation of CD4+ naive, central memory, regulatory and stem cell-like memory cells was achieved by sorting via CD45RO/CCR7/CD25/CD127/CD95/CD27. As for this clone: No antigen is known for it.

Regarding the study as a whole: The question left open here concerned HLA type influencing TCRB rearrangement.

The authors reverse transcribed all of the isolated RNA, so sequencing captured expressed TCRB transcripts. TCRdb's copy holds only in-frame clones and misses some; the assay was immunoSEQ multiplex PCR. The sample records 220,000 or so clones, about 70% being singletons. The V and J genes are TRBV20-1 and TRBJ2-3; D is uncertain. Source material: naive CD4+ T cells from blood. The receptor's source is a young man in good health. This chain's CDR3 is CSARYGDTQYF. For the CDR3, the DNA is TGCAGTGCTAGATACGGAGATACGCAGTATTTT.